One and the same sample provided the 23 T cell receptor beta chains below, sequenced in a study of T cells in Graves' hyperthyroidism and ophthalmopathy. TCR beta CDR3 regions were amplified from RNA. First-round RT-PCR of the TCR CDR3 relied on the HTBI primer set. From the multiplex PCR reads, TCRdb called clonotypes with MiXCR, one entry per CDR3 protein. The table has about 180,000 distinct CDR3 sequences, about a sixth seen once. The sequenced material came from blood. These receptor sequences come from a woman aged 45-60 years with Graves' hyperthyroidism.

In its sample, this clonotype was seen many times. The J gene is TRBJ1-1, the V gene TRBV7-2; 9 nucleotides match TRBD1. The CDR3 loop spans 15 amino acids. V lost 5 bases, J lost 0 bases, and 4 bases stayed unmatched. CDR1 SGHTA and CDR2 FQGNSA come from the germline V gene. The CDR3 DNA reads TGTGCCAGCAGCCTAGGGACAGGGTTGAACACTGAAGCTTTCTTT. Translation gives CASSLGTGLNTEAFF.

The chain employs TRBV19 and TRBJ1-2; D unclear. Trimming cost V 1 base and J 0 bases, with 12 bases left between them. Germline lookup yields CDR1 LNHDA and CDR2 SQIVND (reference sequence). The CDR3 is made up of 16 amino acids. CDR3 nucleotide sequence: TGTGCCAGTAGTATAGTAGTGGCAAAAGCTAACTATGGCTACACCTTC. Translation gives CASSIVVAKANYGYTF.

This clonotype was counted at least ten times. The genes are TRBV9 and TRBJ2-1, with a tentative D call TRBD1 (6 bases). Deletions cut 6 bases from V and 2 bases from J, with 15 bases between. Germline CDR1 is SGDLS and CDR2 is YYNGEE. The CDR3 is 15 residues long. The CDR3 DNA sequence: TGTGCCAGCAACCCGCTGGGGGCCGCCTACAATGAGCAGTTCTTC. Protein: CASNPLGAAYNEQFF.

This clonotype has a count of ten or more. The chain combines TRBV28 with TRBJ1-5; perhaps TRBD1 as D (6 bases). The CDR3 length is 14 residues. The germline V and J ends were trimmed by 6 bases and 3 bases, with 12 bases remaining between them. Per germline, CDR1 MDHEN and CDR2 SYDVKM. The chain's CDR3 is CASSPQGTNQPQHF. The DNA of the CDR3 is TGTGCCAGCAGCCCACAGGGAACCAATCAGCCCCAGCATTTT.

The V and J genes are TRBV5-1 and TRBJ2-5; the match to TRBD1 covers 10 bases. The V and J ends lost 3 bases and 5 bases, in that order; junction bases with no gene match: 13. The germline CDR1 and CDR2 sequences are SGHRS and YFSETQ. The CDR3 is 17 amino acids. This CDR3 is CASSWASGTGVGETQYF. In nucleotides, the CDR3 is TGCGCCAGCAGCTGGGCCTCCGGGACAGGGGTCGGGGAGACCCAGTACTTC. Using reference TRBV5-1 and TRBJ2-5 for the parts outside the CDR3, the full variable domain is KAGVTQTPRYLIKTRGQQVTLSCSPISGHRSVSWYQQTPGQGLQFLFEYFSETQRNKGNFPGRFSGRQFSNSRSEMNVSTLELGDSALYLCASSWASGTGVGETQYFGPGTRLLVL.

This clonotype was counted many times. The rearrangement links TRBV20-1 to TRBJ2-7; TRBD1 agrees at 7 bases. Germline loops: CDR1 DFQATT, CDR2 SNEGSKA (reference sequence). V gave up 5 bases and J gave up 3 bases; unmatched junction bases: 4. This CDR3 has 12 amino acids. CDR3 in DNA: TGCAGTGCTGTACAGGGGAACTACGAGCAGTACTTC. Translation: CSAVQGNYEQYF.

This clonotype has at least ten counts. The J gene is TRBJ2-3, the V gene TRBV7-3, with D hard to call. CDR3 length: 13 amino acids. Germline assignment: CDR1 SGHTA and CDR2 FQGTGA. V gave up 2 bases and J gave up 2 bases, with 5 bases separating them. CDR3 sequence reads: CASSLQDTDTQYF. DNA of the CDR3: TGTGCCAGCAGCTTACAAGACACAGATACGCAGTATTTT.

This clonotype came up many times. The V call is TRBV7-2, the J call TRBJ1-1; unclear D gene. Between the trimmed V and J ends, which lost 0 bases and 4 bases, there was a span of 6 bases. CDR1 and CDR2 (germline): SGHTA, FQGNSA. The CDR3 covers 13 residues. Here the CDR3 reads CASSLAGRTEAFF. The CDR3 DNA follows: TGTGCCAGCAGCTTAGCGGGTCGCACTGAAGCTTTCTTT.

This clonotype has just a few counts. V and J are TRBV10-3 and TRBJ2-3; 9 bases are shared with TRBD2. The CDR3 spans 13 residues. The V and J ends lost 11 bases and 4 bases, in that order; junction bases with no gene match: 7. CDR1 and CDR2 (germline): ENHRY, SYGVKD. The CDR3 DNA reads TGTGCCGTGCAGCGGGGGGCCCCAGATACGCAGTATTTT. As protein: CAVQRGAPDTQYF.

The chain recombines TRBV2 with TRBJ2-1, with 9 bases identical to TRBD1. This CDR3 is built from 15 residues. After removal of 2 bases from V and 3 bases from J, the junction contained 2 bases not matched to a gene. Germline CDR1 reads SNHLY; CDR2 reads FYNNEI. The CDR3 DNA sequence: TGTGCCAGCAGTGAAAACAGGGGGCTCTACAATGAGCAGTTCTTC. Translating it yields CASSENRGLYNEQFF.

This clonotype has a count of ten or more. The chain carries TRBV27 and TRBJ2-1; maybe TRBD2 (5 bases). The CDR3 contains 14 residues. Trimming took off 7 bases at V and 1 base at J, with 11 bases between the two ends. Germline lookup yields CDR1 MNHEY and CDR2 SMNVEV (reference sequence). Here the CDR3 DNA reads TGTGCCAGCACGAAAACGGGGTCCTACAATGAGCAGTTCTTC. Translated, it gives CASTKTGSYNEQFF.

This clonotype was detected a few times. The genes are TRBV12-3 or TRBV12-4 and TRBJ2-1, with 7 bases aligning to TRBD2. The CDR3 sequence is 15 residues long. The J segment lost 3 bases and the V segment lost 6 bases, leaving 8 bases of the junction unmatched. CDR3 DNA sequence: TGTGCCAGCAGACTCGGGACTACAAACTACAATGAGCAGTTCTTC. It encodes CASRLGTTNYNEQFF.

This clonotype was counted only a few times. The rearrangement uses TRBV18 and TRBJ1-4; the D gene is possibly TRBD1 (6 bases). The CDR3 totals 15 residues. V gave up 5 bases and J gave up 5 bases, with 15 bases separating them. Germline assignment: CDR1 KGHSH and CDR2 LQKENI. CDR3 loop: CASSTAQGTNEKLFF. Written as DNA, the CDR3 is TGTGCCAGCTCAACCGCACAGGGTACGAATGAAAAACTGTTTTTT.

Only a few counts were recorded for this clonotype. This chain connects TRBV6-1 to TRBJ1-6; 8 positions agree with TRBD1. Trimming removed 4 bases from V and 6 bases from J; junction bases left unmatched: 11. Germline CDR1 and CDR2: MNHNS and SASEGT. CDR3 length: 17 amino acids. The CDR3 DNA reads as TGTGCCAGCAGTGGGATACTAGGACAGGGTTTTAATTCACCCCTCCACTTT. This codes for CASSGILGQGFNSPLHF.

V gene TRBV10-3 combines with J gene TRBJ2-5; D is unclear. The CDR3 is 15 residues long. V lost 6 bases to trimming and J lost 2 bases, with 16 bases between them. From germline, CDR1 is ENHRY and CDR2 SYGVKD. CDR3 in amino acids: CAISKDPISQETQYF. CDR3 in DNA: TGTGCCATCAGCAAAGACCCCATCTCACAAGAGACCCAGTACTTC.

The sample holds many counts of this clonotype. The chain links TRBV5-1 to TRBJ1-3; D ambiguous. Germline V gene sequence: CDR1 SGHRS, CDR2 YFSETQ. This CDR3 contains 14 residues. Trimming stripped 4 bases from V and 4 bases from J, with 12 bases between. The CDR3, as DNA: TGCGCCAGCAGCAGTGGCTCTGCCGGAAACACCATATATTTT. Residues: CASSSGSAGNTIYF.

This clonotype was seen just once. CDR3 DNA sequence: TGCAGTGCTAGGCCGGTGGCGGGAGTCAATGAGCAGTTCTTC. It is translated as CSARPVAGVNEQFF. The chain has TRBV20-1 and TRBJ2-1; 7 bases agree with TRBD2. From germline, CDR1 is DFQATT and CDR2 SNEGSKA (reference sequence). This CDR3 contains 14 residues. After removal of 3 bases from V and 6 bases from J, the junction contained 8 bases not matched to a gene.

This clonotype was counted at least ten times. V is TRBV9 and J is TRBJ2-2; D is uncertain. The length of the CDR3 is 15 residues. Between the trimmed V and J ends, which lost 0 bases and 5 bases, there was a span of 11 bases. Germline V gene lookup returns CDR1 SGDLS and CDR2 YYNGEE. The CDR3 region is CASSVDTMRTGELFF. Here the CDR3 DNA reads TGTGCCAGCAGCGTAGACACGATGAGGACCGGGGAGCTGTTTTTT.

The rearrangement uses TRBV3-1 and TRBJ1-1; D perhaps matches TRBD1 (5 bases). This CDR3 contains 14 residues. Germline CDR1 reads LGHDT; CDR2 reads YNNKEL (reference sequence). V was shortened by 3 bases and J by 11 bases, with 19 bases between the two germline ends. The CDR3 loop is CASSQKGRGSVAFF. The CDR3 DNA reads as TGTGCCAGCAGCCAGAAGGGTAGGGGATCAGTGGCTTTCTTT.

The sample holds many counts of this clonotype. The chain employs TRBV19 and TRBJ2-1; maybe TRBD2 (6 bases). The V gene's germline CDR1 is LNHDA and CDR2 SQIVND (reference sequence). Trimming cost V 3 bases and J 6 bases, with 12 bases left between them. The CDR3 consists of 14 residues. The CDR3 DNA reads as TGTGCCAGTAGTATCTCGGGGGTAGCCAATGAGCAGTTCTTC. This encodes CASSISGVANEQFF.

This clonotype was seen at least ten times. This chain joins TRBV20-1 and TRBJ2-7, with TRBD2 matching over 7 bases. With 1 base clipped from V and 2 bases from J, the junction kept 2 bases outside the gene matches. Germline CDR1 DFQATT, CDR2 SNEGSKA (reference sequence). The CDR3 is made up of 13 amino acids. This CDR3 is CSARGAGTYEQYF. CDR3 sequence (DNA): TGCAGTGCTAGAGGAGCGGGGACCTACGAGCAGTACTTC.

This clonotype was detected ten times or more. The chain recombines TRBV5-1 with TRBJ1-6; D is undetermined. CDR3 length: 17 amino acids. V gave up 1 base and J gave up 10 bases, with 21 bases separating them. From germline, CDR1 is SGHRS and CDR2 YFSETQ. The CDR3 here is CASSLTLAAAAGSPLHF. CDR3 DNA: TGCGCCAGCAGCTTGACTCTTGCGGCGGCCGCGGGATCACCCCTCCACTTT. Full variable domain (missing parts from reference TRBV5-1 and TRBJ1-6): KAGVTQTPRYLIKTRGQQVTLSCSPISGHRSVSWYQQTPGQGLQFLFEYFSETQRNKGNFPGRFSGRQFSNSRSEMNVSTLELGDSALYLCASSLTLAAAAGSPLHFGNGTRLTVT.

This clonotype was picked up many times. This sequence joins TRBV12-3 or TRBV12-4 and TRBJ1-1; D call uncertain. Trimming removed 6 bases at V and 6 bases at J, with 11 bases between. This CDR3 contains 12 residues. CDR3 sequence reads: CASSSGLPEAFF. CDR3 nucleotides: TGTGCCAGCAGCTCGGGGTTGCCTGAAGCTTTCTTT.